The following is a TCR beta chain sequence with its context. What it recognizes is unknown. Both 60 Vbeta primers and 13 Jbeta primers went into the PCR. TCRdb keeps only in-frame clones here, not all; method: immunoSEQ multiplex PCR. The data hold 200,000 to 250,000 clones, with roughly 85% observed a single time. The sample originates from a study of cytomegalovirus exposure and HLA in healthy donors. V lost 4 bases and J lost 1, with 17 bases in between. The CDR3 sequence is 16 residues long. Germline CDR1 LNHNV, CDR2 YYDKDF (reference sequence). Study-wide findings and caveats: A later analysis found TCR association rates differed by HLA locus, highest for DRB1 and lowest for HLA-C.

This clonotype was sampled from a man between 18 and 35 years old in good health and CMV-seronegative. Sequencing used PBMCs. The J gene is TRBJ2-7, the V gene TRBV15, with D uncertain. DNA of the CDR3: TGTGCCACCAGCACCGAAATCGTGACGACTTCCTACGAGCAGTACTTC. Amino acids: CATSTEIVTTSYEQYF.